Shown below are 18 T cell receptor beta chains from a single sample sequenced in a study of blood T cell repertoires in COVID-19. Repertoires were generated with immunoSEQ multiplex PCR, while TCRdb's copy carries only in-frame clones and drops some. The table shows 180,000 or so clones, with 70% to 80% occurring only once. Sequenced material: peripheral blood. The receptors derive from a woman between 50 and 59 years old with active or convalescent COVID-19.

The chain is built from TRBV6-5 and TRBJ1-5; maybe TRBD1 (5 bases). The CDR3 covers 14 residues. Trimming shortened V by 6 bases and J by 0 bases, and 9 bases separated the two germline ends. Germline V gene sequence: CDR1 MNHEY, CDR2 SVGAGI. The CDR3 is CASRSTVSNQPQHF. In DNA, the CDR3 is TGTGCCAGCAGGTCGACAGTTAGCAATCAGCCCCAGCATTTT.

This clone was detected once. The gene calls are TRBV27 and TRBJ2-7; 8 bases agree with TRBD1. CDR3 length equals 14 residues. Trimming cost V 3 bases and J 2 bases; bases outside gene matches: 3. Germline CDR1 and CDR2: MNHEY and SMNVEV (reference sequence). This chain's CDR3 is CASSFGQGTYEQYF. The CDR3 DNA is TGTGCCAGCAGTTTCGGACAGGGTACCTACGAGCAGTACTTC.

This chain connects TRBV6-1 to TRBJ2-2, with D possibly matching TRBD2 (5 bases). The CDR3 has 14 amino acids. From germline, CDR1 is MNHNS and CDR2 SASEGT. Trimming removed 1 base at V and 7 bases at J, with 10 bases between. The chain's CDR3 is CASSEGLAFGELFF. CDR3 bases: TGTGCCAGCAGTGAAGGGCTAGCTTTCGGGGAGCTGTTTTTT.

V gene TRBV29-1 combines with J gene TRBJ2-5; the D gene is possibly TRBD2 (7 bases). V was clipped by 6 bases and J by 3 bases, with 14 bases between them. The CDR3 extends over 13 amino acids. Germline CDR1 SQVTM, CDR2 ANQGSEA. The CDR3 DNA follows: TGCAGCGTAGGGGGAGGGCCAGAAGAGACCCAGTACTTC. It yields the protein CSVGGGPEETQYF. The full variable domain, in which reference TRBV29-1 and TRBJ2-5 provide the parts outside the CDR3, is SAVISQKPSRDICQRGTSLTIQCQVDSQVTMMFWYRQQPGQSLTLIATANQGSEATYESGFVIDKFPISRPNLTFSTLTVSNMSPEDSSIYLCSVGGGPEETQYFGPGTRLLVL.

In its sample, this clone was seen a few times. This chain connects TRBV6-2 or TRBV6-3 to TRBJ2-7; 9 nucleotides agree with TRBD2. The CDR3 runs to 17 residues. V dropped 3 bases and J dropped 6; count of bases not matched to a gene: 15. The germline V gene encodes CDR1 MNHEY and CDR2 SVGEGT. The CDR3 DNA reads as TGTGCCAGCAGTTATGCCCTACTTAGCGGGAGATGTTGCGAGCAGTACTTC. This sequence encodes CASSYALLSGRCCEQYF.

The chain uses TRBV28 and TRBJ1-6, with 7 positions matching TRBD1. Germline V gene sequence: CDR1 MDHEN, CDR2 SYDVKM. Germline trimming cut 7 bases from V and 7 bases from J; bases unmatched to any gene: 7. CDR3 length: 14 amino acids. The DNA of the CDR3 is TGTGCCAGCAAAATCGGGGGACAGAATTCACCCCTCCACTTT. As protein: CASKIGGQNSPLHF.

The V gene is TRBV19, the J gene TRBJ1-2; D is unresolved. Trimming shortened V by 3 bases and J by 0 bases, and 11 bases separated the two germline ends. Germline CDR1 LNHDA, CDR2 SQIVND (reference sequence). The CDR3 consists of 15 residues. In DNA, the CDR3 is TGTGCCAGTAGTATTTGGGCAGGCGCTAACTATGGCTACACCTTC. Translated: CASSIWAGANYGYTF.

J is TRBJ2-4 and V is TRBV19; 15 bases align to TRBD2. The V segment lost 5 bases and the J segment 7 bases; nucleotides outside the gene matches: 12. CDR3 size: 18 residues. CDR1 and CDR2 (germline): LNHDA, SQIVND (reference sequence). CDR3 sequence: CASSPTGGLAGGLNIQYF. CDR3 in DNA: TGTGCCAGTAGTCCCACAGGCGGACTAGCGGGGGGGCTCAACATTCAGTACTTC.

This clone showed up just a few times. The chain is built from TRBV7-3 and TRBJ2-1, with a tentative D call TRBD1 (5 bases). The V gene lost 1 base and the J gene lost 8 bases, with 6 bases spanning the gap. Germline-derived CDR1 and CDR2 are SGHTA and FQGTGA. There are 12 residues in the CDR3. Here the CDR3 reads CASSLSRDEQFF. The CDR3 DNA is TGTGCCAGCAGCTTAAGCAGGGATGAGCAGTTCTTC.

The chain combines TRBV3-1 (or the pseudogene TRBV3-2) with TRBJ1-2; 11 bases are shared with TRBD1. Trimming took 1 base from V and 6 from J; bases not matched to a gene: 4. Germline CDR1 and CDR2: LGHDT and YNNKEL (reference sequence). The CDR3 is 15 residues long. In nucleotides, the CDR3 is TGTGCCAGCAGCCAAGGGGACAGGGGGGAAAATGGCTACACCTTC. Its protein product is CASSQGDRGENGYTF.

CDR3 nucleotides: TGCGCCAGCAGCTTGCAAAATAGCGAGACCGGGGAGCTGTTTTTT. Translation gives CASSLQNSETGELFF. V is TRBV5-1 and J is TRBJ2-2, with a tentative D call TRBD2 (5 bases). The CDR3 length is 15 residues. Per germline, CDR1 SGHRS and CDR2 YFSETQ. V was trimmed by 1 base and J by 5 bases, leaving 12 bases between them.

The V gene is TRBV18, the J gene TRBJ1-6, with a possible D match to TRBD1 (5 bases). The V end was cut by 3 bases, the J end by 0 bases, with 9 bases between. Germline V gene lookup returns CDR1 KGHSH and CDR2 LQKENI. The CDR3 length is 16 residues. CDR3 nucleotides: TGTGCCAGCTCACCCCTCGACAGCTCCTATAATTCACCCCTCCACTTT. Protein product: CASSPLDSSYNSPLHF.

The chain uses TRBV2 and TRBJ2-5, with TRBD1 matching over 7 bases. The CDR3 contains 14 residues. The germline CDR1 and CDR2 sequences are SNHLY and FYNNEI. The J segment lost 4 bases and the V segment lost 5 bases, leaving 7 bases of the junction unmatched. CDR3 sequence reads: CASSFRQGRETQYF. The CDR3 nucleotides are TGTGCCAGCAGTTTCCGACAGGGTAGAGAGACCCAGTACTTC.

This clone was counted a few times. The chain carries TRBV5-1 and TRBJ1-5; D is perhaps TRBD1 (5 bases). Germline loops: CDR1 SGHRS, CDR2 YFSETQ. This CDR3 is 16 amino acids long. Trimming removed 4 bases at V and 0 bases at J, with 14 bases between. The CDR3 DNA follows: TGCGCCAGCAGCCCGGGGGGTAGTTATAGCAATCAGCCCCAGCATTTT. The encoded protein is CASSPGGSYSNQPQHF.

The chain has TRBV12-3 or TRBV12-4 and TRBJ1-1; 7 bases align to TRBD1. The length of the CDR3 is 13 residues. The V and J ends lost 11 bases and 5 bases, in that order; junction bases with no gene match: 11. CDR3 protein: CACRDSWGTEAFF. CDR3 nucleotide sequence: TGTGCCTGCCGGGACAGCTGGGGGACTGAAGCTTTCTTT.

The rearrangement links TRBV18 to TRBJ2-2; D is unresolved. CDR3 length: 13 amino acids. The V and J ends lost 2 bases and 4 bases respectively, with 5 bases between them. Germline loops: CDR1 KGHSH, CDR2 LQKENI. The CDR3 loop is CASSPGSTGELFF. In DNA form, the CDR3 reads TGTGCCAGCTCACCAGGTAGCACCGGGGAGCTGTTTTTT.

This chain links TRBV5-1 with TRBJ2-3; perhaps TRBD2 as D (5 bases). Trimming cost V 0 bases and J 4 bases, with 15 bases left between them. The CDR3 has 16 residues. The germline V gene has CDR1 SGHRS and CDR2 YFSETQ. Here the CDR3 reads CASSLATPTGSDTQYF. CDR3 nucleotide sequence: TGCGCCAGCAGCTTGGCGACACCAACGGGATCAGATACGCAGTATTTT.

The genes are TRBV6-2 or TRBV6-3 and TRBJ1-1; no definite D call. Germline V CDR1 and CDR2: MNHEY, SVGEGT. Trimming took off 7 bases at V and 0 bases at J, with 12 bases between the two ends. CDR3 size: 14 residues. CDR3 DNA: TGTGCCAGCACCCCTTTGAGGCTGAACACTGAAGCTTTCTTT. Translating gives CASTPLRLNTEAFF.